The clone carrying this T cell receptor (beta chain) was counted only a few times. These data come from a study of OX40 agonist ivuxolimab in advanced cancers. This CDR3 spans 11 amino acids. Produced via immunoSEQ multiplex PCR; TCRdb's table is partial and in-frame only. This table has roughly 73,000 clones, about 90% appearing once. The receptor comes from an adult with an advanced solid tumor such as melanoma, head and neck, liver or kidney cancer. The sample consisted of CD4+ or CD8+ T cells sorted from blood, taken in a trial of the OX40 agonist ivuxolimab. The chain couples TRBV21-1 to TRBJ1-4. TRBV21-1 is a pseudogene segment. The CDR3 sequence: CASSKGEKLFF. Here the CDR3 DNA reads TGTGCCAGCAGCAAAGGTGAAAAACTGTTTTTT.